This T cell receptor beta chain was identified during a study of PD-L1 blockade in urothelial cancer. Looked up from germline, CDR1 is WNHNN and CDR2 is SYGVQD (reference sequence). J lost 11 bases, V lost 6 bases, and 9 bases had no gene match. The CDR3 length is 12 residues. The protocol was immunoSEQ multiplex PCR, while the TCRdb copy is restricted to in-frame clones and leaves out a portion. In the table there are some 97,000 clones, approximately 90% of which are singletons. The TCR sequence derives from a woman of 80 years or more with urothelial cancer. The material was PBMCs, obtained around atezolizumab (anti-PD-L1) treatment. This chain joins TRBV10-1 and TRBJ2-7; 8 positions agree with TRBD2. The CDR3 protein is CASRDVSGREYF. Written as DNA, the CDR3 is TGCGCCAGCAGAGATGTGAGCGGGAGAGAGTACTTC.